This TCR beta chain stems from a study of preoperative IRX-2 immunotherapy in early breast cancer. Specified treatment: preoperative locoregional IRX-2 cytokine immunotherapy. Samples came from a phase Ib trial of preoperative locoregional IRX-2 cytokine immunotherapy. Germline CDR1 reads LNHDA; CDR2 reads SQIVND (reference sequence). The CDR3 contains 13 residues. Trimming removed 7 bases at V and 6 bases at J, with 13 bases between. The repertoire was sequenced with immunoSEQ multiplex PCR; TCRdb's copy has only in-frame clones and lacks some. The sample contains roughly 30,000 clones, under 90% of which appear only once.

This clonotype originated in a human donor with breast cancer. The gene calls are TRBV19 and TRBJ1-5; TRBD1 is a possible D gene (5 bases). The sample was taken from a patient treated with IRX-2 immunotherapy. The CDR3 DNA follows: TGTGCCAGTAAGGGGCTCATGGGTCAGCCCCAGCATTTT. Translated, it gives CASKGLMGQPQHF. The full variable domain, with the rest looked up from reference TRBV19 and TRBJ1-5, is DGGITQSPKYLFRKEGQNVTLSCEQNLNHDAMYWYRQDPGQGLRLIYYSQIVNDFQKGDIAEGYSVSREKKESFPLTVTSAQKNPTAFYLCASKGLMGQPQHFGDGTRLSIL.